This T cell receptor beta chain came from a study of cytomegalovirus exposure and HLA in healthy donors. General study results and limits: TCR beta chains associated with HLA were, in a later analysis, more clonally expanded than equally common others.

13 Jbeta primers and 60 Vbeta primers were used for the PCR. Clones were sequenced by immunoSEQ multiplex PCR, and TCRdb holds only the in-frame ones, with some missing. Among more than 95,000 clones listed, over 70% were seen once. Unrecorded immune exposures were likely, despite nominal health at sampling. This clone was observed a handful of times. What it binds is unknown. This CDR3 spans 14 amino acids. Trimming took off 1 base at V and 0 bases at J, with 5 bases between the two ends. The V gene's germline CDR1 is LNHNV and CDR2 YYDKDF (reference sequence). The receptor's source is a female donor in good health and CMV-seronegative. The chain carries TRBV15 and TRBJ2-3; no firm D call. Sequenced material: PBMCs. CDR3 coding DNA: TGTGCCACCAGCAGAGTCTCTAGCACAGATACGCAGTATTTT. Encoded protein: CATSRVSSTDTQYF.